This T cell receptor beta chain was captured in a study of cytomegalovirus exposure and HLA in healthy donors. A word on this clone: The antigen is not known.

Study findings and constraints: The study labeled 150 to 200 TCR beta chains cytomegalovirus-associated.

It was with 60 Vbeta and 13 Jbeta primers that the PCR ran. Profiled with immunoSEQ multiplex PCR; TCRdb holds only in-frame clones, not every one. The table shows under 130,000 clones, with around 75% occurring only once. The receptor's source is a man aged 25-45 years in good health and CMV-seropositive. The material sequenced was PBMCs.

The CDR3 reads CASSFQLTTNRATEAFF. CDR3 bases: TGTGCCAGCAGCTTCCAACTGACTACTAACAGGGCCACTGAAGCTTTCTTT. The genes are TRBV7-9 and TRBJ1-1; a possible D gene is TRBD1 (6 bases). Deletions cut 3 bases from V and 4 bases from J, with 21 bases between. CDR3 length: 17 residues. Germline V gives CDR1 SEHNR, CDR2 FQNEAQ (reference sequence).